The present entry profiles one TCR beta chain with its context. Its antigen remains unidentified. The record originates from a study of cytomegalovirus exposure and HLA in healthy donors. Trimming took 2 bases from V and 0 from J, leaving 13 bases between them. The CDR3 covers 16 residues. Germline V gene lookup returns CDR1 MDHEN and CDR2 SYDVKM. Study results and limitations: Altogether, some 170 TCR beta chains were recorded as cytomegalovirus-associated. Reportedly, a later analysis found an Asian-associated ancestry cluster had fewer N-insertions than the roughly 700-donor mean. CMV serostatus was the sole immune exposure information available.

The PCR employed 60 Vbeta primers together with 13 Jbeta primers. In the study's own analysis: In a later analysis, 8.5 million to 14 million of approximately 81 million unique beta chains occurred in at least two donors. Assay: immunoSEQ multiplex PCR; the TCRdb copy retains only in-frame clones and omits some. D and trimming come from the DNA, and the V and J calls and clone size come from that table. The data show approximately 100,000 clones, 65% to 75% seen once. The chain couples TRBV28 to TRBJ1-1; D is unclear. The sample was PBMCs. This sequence originates from a young woman in good health and CMV-seropositive. The CDR3 DNA follows: TGTGCCAGCAGTTTAGAACAGCTTGACATGAACACTGAAGCTTTCTTT. Protein sequence: CASSLEQLDMNTEAFF.